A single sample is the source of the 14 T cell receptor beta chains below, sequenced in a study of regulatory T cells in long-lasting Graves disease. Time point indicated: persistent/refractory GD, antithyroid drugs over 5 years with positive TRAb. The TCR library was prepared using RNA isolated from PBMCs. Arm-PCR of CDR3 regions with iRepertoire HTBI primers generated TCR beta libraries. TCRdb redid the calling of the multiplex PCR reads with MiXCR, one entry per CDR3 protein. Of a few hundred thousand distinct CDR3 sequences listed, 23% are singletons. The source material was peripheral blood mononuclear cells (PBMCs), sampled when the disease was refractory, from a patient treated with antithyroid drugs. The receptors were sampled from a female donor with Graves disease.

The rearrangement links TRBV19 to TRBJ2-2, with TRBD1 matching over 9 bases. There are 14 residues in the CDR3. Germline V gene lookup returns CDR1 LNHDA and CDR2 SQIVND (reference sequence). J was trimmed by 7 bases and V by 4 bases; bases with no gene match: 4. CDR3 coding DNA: TGTGCCAGTAGTACAGACAGGGGGATCGGGGAGCTGTTTTTT. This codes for CASSTDRGIGELFF.

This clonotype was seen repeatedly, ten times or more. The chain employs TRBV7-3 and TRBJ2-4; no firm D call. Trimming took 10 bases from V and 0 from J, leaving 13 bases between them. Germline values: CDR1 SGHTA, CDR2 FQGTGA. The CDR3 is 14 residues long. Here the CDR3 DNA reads TGTGCCAACAACAGCCTAATAGCCAAAAACATTCAGTACTTC. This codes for CANNSLIAKNIQYF.

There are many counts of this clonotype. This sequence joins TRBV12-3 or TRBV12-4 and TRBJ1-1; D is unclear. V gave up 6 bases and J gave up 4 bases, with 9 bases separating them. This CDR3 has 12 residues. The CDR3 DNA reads TGTGCCAGCAGCCATCCGGGCACTGAAGCTTTCTTT. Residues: CASSHPGTEAFF.

The CDR3 sequence is CSARRQNNSPLHF. The CDR3, as DNA: TGCAGTGCTCGAAGACAGAATAATTCACCCCTCCACTTT. The chain recombines TRBV20-1 with TRBJ1-6; tentatively, D is TRBD1 (5 bases). The ends were cut back, 5 bases at V and 5 bases at J, with 10 bases in the middle. Germline V gene sequence: CDR1 DFQATT, CDR2 SNEGSKA (reference sequence). This CDR3 has 13 residues.

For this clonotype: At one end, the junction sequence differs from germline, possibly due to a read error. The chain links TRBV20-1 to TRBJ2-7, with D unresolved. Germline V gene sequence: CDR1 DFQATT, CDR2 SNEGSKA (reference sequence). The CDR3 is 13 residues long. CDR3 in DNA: TGCAGTGCTTCGCTCCAAACCTCCTACGCGCAGTACTTC. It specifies CSASLQTSYAQYF.

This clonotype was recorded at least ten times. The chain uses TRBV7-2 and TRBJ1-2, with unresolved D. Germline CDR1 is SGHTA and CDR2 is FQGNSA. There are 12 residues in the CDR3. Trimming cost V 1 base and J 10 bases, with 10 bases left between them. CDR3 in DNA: TGTGCCAGCAGCTTAGGGTCCCTACCCTACACCTTC. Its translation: CASSLGSLPYTF.

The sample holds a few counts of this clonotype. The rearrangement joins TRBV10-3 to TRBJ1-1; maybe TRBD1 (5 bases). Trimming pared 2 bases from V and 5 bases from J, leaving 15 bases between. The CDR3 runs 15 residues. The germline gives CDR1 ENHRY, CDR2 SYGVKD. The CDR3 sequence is CAISEPPGDRTEAFF. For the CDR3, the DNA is TGTGCCATCAGTGAGCCCCCGGGGGATAGGACTGAAGCTTTCTTT.

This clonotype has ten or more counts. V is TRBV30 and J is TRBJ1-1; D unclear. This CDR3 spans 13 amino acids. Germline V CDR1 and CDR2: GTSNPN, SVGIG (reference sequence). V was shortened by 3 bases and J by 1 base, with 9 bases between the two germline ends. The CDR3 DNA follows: TGTGCCTGGAGCGATCCAACGAACACTGAAGCTTTCTTT. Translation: CAWSDPTNTEAFF.

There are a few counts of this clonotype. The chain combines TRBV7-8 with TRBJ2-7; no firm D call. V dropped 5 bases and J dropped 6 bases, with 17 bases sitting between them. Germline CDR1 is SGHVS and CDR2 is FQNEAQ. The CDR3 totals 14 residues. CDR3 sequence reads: CASSTGGPPREQYF. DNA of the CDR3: TGTGCCAGCAGCACCGGCGGACCCCCGCGCGAGCAGTACTTC. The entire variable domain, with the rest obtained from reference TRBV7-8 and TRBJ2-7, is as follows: GAGVSQSPRYKVAKRGQDVALRCDPISGHVSLFWYQQALGQGPEFLTYFQNEAQLDKSGLPSDRFFAERPEGSVSTLKIQRTQQEDSAVYLCASSTGGPPREQYFGPGTRLTVT.

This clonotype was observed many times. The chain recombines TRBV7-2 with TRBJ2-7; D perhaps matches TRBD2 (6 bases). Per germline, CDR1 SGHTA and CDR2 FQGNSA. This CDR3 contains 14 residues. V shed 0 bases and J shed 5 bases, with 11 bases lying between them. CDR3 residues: CASSLATGRNEQYF. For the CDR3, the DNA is TGTGCCAGCAGCTTAGCTACGGGGAGGAACGAGCAGTACTTC.

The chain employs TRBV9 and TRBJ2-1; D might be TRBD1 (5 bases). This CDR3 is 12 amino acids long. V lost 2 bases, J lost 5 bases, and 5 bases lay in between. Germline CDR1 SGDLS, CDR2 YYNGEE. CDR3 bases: TGTGCCAGCAGCGTGACAGACAATGAGCAGTTCTTC. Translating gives CASSVTDNEQFF.

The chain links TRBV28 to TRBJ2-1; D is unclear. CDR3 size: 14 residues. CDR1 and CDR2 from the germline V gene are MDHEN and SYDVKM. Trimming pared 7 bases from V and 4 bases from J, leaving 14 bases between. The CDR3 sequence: CASTLRRQYNEQFF. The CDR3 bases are TGTGCCAGCACTCTCCGGCGGCAGTACAATGAGCAGTTCTTC.

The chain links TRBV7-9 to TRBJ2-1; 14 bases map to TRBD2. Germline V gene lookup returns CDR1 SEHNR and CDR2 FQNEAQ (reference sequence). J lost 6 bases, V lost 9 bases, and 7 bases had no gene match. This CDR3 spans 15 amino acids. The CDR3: CASLTSGRAPNEQFF. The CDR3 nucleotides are TGTGCCAGTCTGACTAGCGGGAGGGCCCCCAATGAGCAGTTCTTC.

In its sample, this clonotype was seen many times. The CDR3 nucleotides are TGTGCCAGCAGTGAAAGTCAACCTGGGGCCAACGTCCTGACTTTC. This sequence encodes CASSESQPGANVLTF. The V call is TRBV6-1, the J call TRBJ2-6; D remains unclear. V was cut by 2 bases and J by 2 bases, with 7 bases left in between. Germline CDR1 reads MNHNS; CDR2 reads SASEGT. The CDR3 totals 15 residues.